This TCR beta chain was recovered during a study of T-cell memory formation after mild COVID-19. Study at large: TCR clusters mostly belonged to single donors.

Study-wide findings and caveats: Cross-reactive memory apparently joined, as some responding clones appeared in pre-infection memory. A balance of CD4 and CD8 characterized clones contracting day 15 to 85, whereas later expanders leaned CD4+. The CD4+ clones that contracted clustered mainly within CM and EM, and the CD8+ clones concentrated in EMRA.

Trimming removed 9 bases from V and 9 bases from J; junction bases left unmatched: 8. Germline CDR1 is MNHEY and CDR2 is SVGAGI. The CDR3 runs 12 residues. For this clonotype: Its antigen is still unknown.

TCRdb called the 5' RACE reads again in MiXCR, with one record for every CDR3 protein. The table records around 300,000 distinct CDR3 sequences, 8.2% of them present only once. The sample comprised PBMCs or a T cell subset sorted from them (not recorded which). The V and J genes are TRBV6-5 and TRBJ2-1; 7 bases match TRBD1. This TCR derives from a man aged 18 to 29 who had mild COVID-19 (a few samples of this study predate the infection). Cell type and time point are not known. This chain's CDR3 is CASQGVTGEQFF. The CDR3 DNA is TGTGCCAGTCAGGGGGTGACGGGTGAGCAGTTCTTC.